The source of this TCR beta chain is a study of OX40 agonist ivuxolimab in advanced cancers. Only in-frame clones appear in the TCRdb table, and some are missing; sequencing was by immunoSEQ multiplex PCR. The data show around 88,000 clones, 92% seen once. The length of the CDR3 is 12 residues. CDR1 is SGHRS, CDR2 YFSETQ, per germline. Trimming removed 0 bases at V and 6 bases at J, with 7 bases between. The TCR comes from an adult with an advanced solid tumor such as melanoma, head and neck, liver or kidney cancer. The V call is TRBV5-1, the J call TRBJ2-7; D is unclear. Sequenced material: CD4+ or CD8+ T cells sorted from blood, taken in a trial of the OX40 agonist ivuxolimab. CDR3 region: CASSLGGSEQYF. The CDR3 nucleotides read TGCGCCAGCAGCTTGGGAGGAAGCGAGCAGTACTTC.